This is a list of T cell receptor beta chains from one sample in a study of blood T cell repertoires in COVID-19. Produced via immunoSEQ multiplex PCR; TCRdb's table is partial and in-frame only. The sample lists more than 250,000 clones, roughly 88% occurring once. Input material: PBMCs or T cells enriched from blood (not recorded which). The receptors were gathered from a man aged 25-45 years who had recovered from COVID-19. Both conserved end residues are part of each CDR3. D genes are given only for firm matches. Clone size is not always given. Where it is, it says once, few, many or a class for expanded clones.

>TRBD2|-|TRBV30|TRBJ2-5
TGTGCCTGGACCCTAGCGGGCCGGTACCAAGAGACCCAGTACTTC
CAWTLAGRYQETQYF
>TRBD1|-|TRBV24-1|TRBJ2-6
TGTGCCACCAGTGAGACGACAGGGGCCTCTGGGGCCAACGTCCTGACTTTC
CATSETTGASGANVLTF
>-|-|TRBV3-1/TRBV3-2|TRBJ1-5
TGTGCCAGCAGTTTCGGAGTGACCTATAGCAATCAGCCCCAGCATTTT
CASSFGVTYSNQPQHF
>-|-|TRBV10-3|TRBJ2-7
TGTGCCATCAGTGATATCAGGGGCCCGTCCTACGAGCAGTACTTC
CAISDIRGPSYEQYF
>TRBD1|-|TRBV5-4|TRBJ1-5
TGTGCCAGCAGCATCGGGACAGATAGCAATCAGCCCCAGCATTTT
CASSIGTDSNQPQHF
>-|-|TRBV15|TRBJ1-2
TGTGCCACCAGCAAAGAGAGAGACTATGGCTACACCTTC
CATSKERDYGYTF
>-|-|TRBV6-5|TRBJ2-3
TGTGCCAGCACCAAGGACAAGAGCACAGATACGCAGTATTTT
CASTKDKSTDTQYF
>-|-|TRBV20-1|TRBJ2-1
TGCAGTGCTAGTGGGGCGAGTGCAGCTGAGCAGTTCTTC
CSASGASAAEQFF
>TRBD1|-|TRBV10-2|TRBJ1-3
TGCGCCAGCAGTCCAGGGACAGGTGGAAACACCATATATTTT
CASSPGTGGNTIYF
>-|-|TRBV9|TRBJ1-3
TGTGCCAGCAGCTCTCTTGGAGGGGACGGAAAAAACACCATATATTTT
CASSSLGGDGKNTIYF
>TRBD1|-|TRBV11-3|TRBJ2-7
TGTGCCAGCAGCGCTGGACAGGGGAGGGCCTACGAGCAGTACTTC
CASSAGQGRAYEQYF
>TRBD1|-|TRBV5-1|TRBJ1-1
TGCGCCAGCAGTAGATTTGGACAGGTTAACACTGAAGCTTTCTTT
CASSRFGQVNTEAFF
>-|-|TRBV14|TRBJ1-1
TGTGCCAGCAGCCATGACGACGGGAAAGCTTTCTTT
CASSHDDGKAFF
>TRBD2|-|TRBV3-1/TRBV3-2|TRBJ2-3
TGTGCCAGCAGCCAAGATACGCGCACTAGCGGTACAGATACGCAGTATTTT
CASSQDTRTSGTDTQYF
>-|-|TRBV3-1/TRBV3-2|TRBJ2-7
TGTGCCAGCAGCCAAGTCAGATACGAGCAGTACTTC
CASSQVRYEQYF
>-|once|TRBV18|TRBJ1-1
TGTGCCAGCAGAGCGGCCAGGGAGGGAACTGAAGCTTTCTTT
CASRAAREGTEAFF
>TRBD2|-|TRBV3-1/TRBV3-2|TRBJ2-5
TGTGCCAGCAGCCAAGAAGGGACGGGGGGGCGAGAGACCCAGTACTTC
CASSQEGTGGRETQYF
>-|-|TRBV6-5|TRBJ2-7
TGTGCCAGCACTCAGGACAGAGTCTCCTACGAGCAGTACTTC
CASTQDRVSYEQYF
>TRBD1|-|TRBV9|TRBJ1-4
TGTGCCAGCAGCGCAACGACAGGGACTAATGAAAAACTGTTTTTT
CASSATTGTNEKLFF
>TRBD1|-|TRBV19|TRBJ2-1
TGTGCCAGTAGCAATGGACAGGTCTCGTACAATGAGCAGTTCTTC
CASSNGQVSYNEQFF
>-|-|TRBV27|TRBJ1-2
TGTGCCAGCAGTTTAACCCAGTTCCACGGCTACACCTTC
CASSLTQFHGYTF
>TRBD2|-|TRBV10-3|TRBJ2-1
TGTGCCATCAGTGAAGGCGGGGGGGCTCACTCAGATGAGCAGTTCTTC
CAISEGGGAHSDEQFF
>-|-|TRBV6-4|TRBJ1-5
TGTGCCAGCAGTGCACAGGGTAATCAGCCCCAGCATTTT
CASSAQGNQPQHF
>TRBD1|once|TRBV18|TRBJ2-1
TGTGCCAGCTCACCCGGACAGGGCGGTGAGCAGTTCTTC
CASSPGQGGEQFF
>-|-|TRBV9|TRBJ1-6
TGTGCCAGCAGCGTCGCCGAACTACATTCACCCCTCCACTTT
CASSVAELHSPLHF
>-|-|TRBV30|TRBJ1-3
TGTGCCTGGAGTTATGACACCATATATTTT
CAWSYDTIYF
>TRBD1|-|TRBV5-1|TRBJ1-5
TGCGCCAGCAGCCCGGAAGGGGGCTTGAGTAATCAGCCCCAGCATTTT
CASSPEGGLSNQPQHF
>-|-|TRBV10-3|TRBJ1-2
TGTGCCATCAGTGGGGGGCGTGATTCTAACTATGGCTACACCTTC
CAISGGRDSNYGYTF
>-|-|TRBV19|TRBJ1-6
TGTGCCAGTACCCTGGGCAGCGGGTCGCCCCTCCACTTT
CASTLGSGSPLHF
>TRBD1|-|TRBV4-1|TRBJ1-1
TGCGCCAGCGGGACAGGGATAACGGTAACTGAAGCTTTCTTT
CASGTGITVTEAFF
>TRBD1|-|TRBV9|TRBJ1-2
TGTGCCAGCAGCGGAGGGACAGGGTACGACTATGGCTACACCTTC
CASSGGTGYDYGYTF
>-|-|TRBV20-1|TRBJ1-2
TGCAGTGCTAGTGAACAGGGAAGGGGCTACACCTTC
CSASEQGRGYTF
>-|-|TRBV7-8|TRBJ2-7
TGTGCCAGCAGCTTAAGGCGTGGTGAGCGGGTGGGAGTTACAGTGAAGTCCTACGAGCAGTACTTC
CASSLRRGERVGVTVKSYEQYF
>-|-|TRBV24-1|TRBJ2-7
TGTGCCACCAGTGGCGGAAACTCCTACGAGCAGTACTTC
CATSGGNSYEQYF
>TRBD1|-|TRBV11-2|TRBJ1-6
TGTGCCAGCAGCTTAGCTACCGGGACAGGGACCCCACCCCTCCACTTT
CASSLATGTGTPPLHF
>TRBD2|-|TRBV3-1/TRBV3-2|TRBJ2-3
TGTGCCAGCAGCCAAGGTCGACTAGCGGGGGGGCCTCGGTCAGATACGCAGTATTTT
CASSQGRLAGGPRSDTQYF
>-|-|TRBV7-8|TRBJ2-1
TGTGCCAGCAGCTTGGGACTGGGGCAGTTCTTC
CASSLGLGQFF
>-|-|TRBV5-4|TRBJ2-2
TGTGCCAGCAGCTTGGGTTGGGGCGGGGCATACACCGGGGAGCTGTTTTTT
CASSLGWGGAYTGELFF
>-|-|TRBV29-1|TRBJ1-1
TGCAGCGCCGATGGACAGTTGAACACTGAAGCTTTCTTT
CSADGQLNTEAFF
>TRBD1|-|TRBV7-2|TRBJ1-4
TGTGCCAGCAGCTCCCCAGACAGGGCGAATGAAAAACTGTTTTTT
CASSSPDRANEKLFF
>TRBD1|-|TRBV6-5|TRBJ2-7
TGTGCCAGCAGTACCAGGGACAGAATCTACGAGCAGTACTTC
CASSTRDRIYEQYF
>TRBD1|-|TRBV5-6|TRBJ2-2
TGTGCCAGCAGCTTTTACAGGGGGGCGGACACCGGGGAGCTGTTTTTT
CASSFYRGADTGELFF
>-|once|TRBV10-3|TRBJ1-1
TGTGCCACGCGGGTGTCCATGAACACTGAAGCTTTCTTT
CATRVSMNTEAFF
>TRBD2|-|TRBV5-1|TRBJ2-2
TGCGCCAGCAGGACCCCGGGGGGGGCAACCGGGGAGCTGTTTTTT
CASRTPGGATGELFF
>-|-|TRBV5-8|TRBJ1-5
TGTGCCAGCAGCTCGACTAATGTAGGGAATCAGCCCCAGCATTTT
CASSSTNVGNQPQHF
>-|-|TRBV2|TRBJ1-5
TGTGCCAGCAGTCCCCTGACGGGCGCGGGGCCCCAGCATTTT
CASSPLTGAGPQHF
>TRBD1|-|TRBV6-5|TRBJ1-2
TGTGCCAGCAGTTACTCACGGACAGGCTATGGCTACACCTTC
CASSYSRTGYGYTF
>-|-|TRBV19|TRBJ1-4
TGTGCCAGTAGACCCTACGGGGGAGACGAAAAACTGTTTTTT
CASRPYGGDEKLFF
>-|once|TRBV25-1|TRBJ2-7
TGTGCCAGCAGCAGCCCCGGGACACTATCCTACGAGCAGTACTTC
CASSSPGTLSYEQYF
>-|-|TRBV4-1|TRBJ2-3
TGCGCCAGCAGCCAACTAACAGCAGATACGCAGTATTTT
CASSQLTADTQYF
>-|-|TRBV20-1|TRBJ2-3
TGCAGTGCTAGTCTACCGCAGGGCACAGATACGCAGTATTTT
CSASLPQGTDTQYF
>-|-|TRBV19|TRBJ2-7
TGTGCCAGTAGTATAGATCCGGCAGGGGTCGGCTACGAGCAGTACTTC
CASSIDPAGVGYEQYF
>-|once|TRBV3-1/TRBV3-2|TRBJ2-5
TGTGCCAGCAGCCAAAAATCCCTAGCGCCTCAAGAGACCCAGTACTTC
CASSQKSLAPQETQYF